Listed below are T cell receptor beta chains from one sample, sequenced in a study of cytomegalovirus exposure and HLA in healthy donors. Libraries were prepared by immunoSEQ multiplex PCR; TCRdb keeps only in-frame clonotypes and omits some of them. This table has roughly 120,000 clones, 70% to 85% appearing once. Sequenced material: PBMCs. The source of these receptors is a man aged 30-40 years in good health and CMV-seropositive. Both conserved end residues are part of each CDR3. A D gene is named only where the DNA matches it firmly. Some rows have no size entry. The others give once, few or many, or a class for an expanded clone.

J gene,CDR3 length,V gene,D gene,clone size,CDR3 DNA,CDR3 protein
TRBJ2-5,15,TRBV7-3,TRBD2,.,TGTGCCACCAGCCTTAGCGGGGGGCCCCAAGAGACCCAGTACTTC,CATSLSGGPQETQYF
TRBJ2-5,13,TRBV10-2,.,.,TGCGCCAGCAGTGAAGGCAGGGGGGCTGCCCAGTACTTC,CASSEGRGAAQYF
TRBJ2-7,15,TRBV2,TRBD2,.,TGTGCCAGCAGTGTGTCAGCGGGGGGATCCTACGAGCAGTACTTC,CASSVSAGGSYEQYF
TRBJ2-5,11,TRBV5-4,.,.,TGTGCCAGCAGCGCTAAGGAGACCCAGTACTTC,CASSAKETQYF
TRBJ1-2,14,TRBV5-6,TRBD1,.,TGTGCCAGCAGCTTGCTCCGGGACAGTTATGGCTACACCTTC,CASSLLRDSYGYTF
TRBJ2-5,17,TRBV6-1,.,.,TGTGCCAGCAGTGAAGTTCTCTCGGACGGGGAGATGGAGACCCAGTACTTC,CASSEVLSDGEMETQYF
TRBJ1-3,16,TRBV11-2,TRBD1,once,TGTGCCAGCAGCAGGGGACAGTATTACTCTGGAAACACCATATATTTT,CASSRGQYYSGNTIYF
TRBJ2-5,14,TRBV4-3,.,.,TGCGCCAGCAGCCAGTTGACTGCCACGGGAACCCAGTACTTC,CASSQLTATGTQYF
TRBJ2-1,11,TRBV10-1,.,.,TGCGCAGAGCAGGCCGGGGATGAGCAGTTCTTC,CAEQAGDEQFF
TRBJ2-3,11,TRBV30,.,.,TGTGCCTGGAGTAGGGGGGATACGCAGTATTTT,CAWSRGDTQYF
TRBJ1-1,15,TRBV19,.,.,TGTGCCAGTAGGAAACTGACAGGAGTGAACACTGAAGCTTTCTTT,CASRKLTGVNTEAFF
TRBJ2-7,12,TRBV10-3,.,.,TGTGCCATCAGTGAGTCGAGGAACGAGCAGTACTTC,CAISESRNEQYF
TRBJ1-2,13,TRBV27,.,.,TGTGCCAGCAGCCGCATTCGGGGGGCTGGCTACACCTTC,CASSRIRGAGYTF
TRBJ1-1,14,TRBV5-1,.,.,TGCGCCAGCAGCTTGGAGGCAATGACTGCTGAAGCTTTCTTT,CASSLEAMTAEAFF
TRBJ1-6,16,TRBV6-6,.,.,TGTGCCAGCAGAGATGACAGGATCTCCTATAATTCACCCCTCCACTTT,CASRDDRISYNSPLHF
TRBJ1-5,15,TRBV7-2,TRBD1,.,TGTGCCAGCGCTGTAGGGACAGCGAGACGTCAGCCCCAGCATTTT,CASAVGTARRQPQHF
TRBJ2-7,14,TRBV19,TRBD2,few,TGTGCCAGTAGTAGGACTAGCGGGGTCTACGAGCAGTACTTC,CASSRTSGVYEQYF
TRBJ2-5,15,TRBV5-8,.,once,TGTGCCAGCAGCTTGGCCGTCGGGGAACCAGAGACCCAGTACTTC,CASSLAVGEPETQYF
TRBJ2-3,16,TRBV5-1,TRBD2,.,TGCGCCAGCAGCTTGACCACTAGCGGGGGCACAGATACGCAGTATTTT,CASSLTTSGGTDTQYF
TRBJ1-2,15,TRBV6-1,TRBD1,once,TGTGCCATCTGGAGTTCGTCAGGGGGAATGGATGGCTACACCTTC,CAIWSSSGGMDGYTF
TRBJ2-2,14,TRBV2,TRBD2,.,TGTGCCAGCAGTCGGGGGGATAACACCGGGGAGCTGTTTTTT,CASSRGDNTGELFF
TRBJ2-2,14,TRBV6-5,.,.,TGTGCCAGCCGGAGGGCCTCGAACACCGGGGAGCTGTTTTTT,CASRRASNTGELFF
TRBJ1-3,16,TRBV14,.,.,TGTGCCAGCAGCCAGATTTCCCTTAGCTCTGGAAACACCATATATTTT,CASSQISLSSGNTIYF
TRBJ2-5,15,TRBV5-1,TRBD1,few,TGCGCCAGCAGCTTGGAGGGACAGGGCCAAGAGACCCAGTACTTC,CASSLEGQGQETQYF
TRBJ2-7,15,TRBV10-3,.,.,TGTGCCATCAGTCCCCAGGGCAGGGGATCATATGAGCAGTACTTC,CAISPQGRGSYEQYF
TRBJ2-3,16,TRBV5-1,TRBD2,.,TGCGCCAGCAGCGACCACCCCGGGACTATGGTGGATACGCAGTATTTT,CASSDHPGTMVDTQYF
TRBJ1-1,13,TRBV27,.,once,TGTGCCAGCAGGGGCAGGCCGAACACTGAAGCTTTCTTT,CASRGRPNTEAFF